This T cell receptor (beta chain) was found in a study of T-cell reconstitution after alpha-beta-depleted transplantation in children. Concerning this clonotype: At one boundary the junction diverges from the germline segment, which might be a read error.

The germline gives CDR1 DFQATT, CDR2 SNEGSKA (reference sequence). The CDR3 extends over 15 amino acids. For TCRbeta, the library was prepared with unique molecular identifiers. TCRdb re-called the PCR reads with MiXCR, one entry per CDR3 protein. The sample includes about 500,000 distinct CDR3 sequences, 30% to 35% seen only once; the top ten take 2.4%. The material was PBMCs from the stem cell graft donor, obtained from the stem cell graft. The V call is TRBV20-1, the J call TRBJ2-5, with D uncertain. This TCR was recovered from a human donor who donated a stem cell graft to a child with aplastic anemia. CDR3 sequence: CCARVQRPFGETQYF. CDR3 nucleotide sequence: TGCTGTGCTAGAGTTCAGAGGCCATTCGGGGAGACCCAGTACTTC.